Below, 25 T cell receptor beta chains from the same sample are listed, as sequenced in a study of blood T cell repertoires in COVID-19 (dated by TCRdb to the early 2020s). The library came from the immunoSEQ multiplex PCR assay. TCRdb took this table from immuneACCESS and kept in-frame rearrangements with V and J called. Such tables lack part of the clones; where checked against another copy, unresolved V genes explain under half of the gap, and the rest is unexplained. Present in this sample are fewer than 200,000 clones, more than 75% of which were seen just once. The ten largest clones take up roughly 5.5% of the sample. The sequenced material came from peripheral blood. The receptors come from a middle-aged man with active or convalescent COVID-19.

The J gene is TRBJ2-2, the V gene TRBV23-1, with 10 bases lining up with TRBD1. TRBV23-1 is identified as an open reading frame with a role that is uncertain. The V segment lost 7 bases and the J segment 5 bases; nucleotides outside the gene matches: 10. CDR3 length: 16 residues. Here the CDR3 DNA reads TGCGCCAGCACCACCCCCGGGACAGGGGCTACCGGGGAGCTGTTTTTT. It is translated as CASTTPGTGATGELFF.

The rearrangement uses TRBV7-2 and TRBJ2-3; 7 nucleotides agree with TRBD2. Germline V gene lookup returns CDR1 SGHTA and CDR2 FQGNSA. The CDR3 covers 15 residues. J gave up 2 bases and V 5 bases, and 7 bases lay outside the gene matches. The CDR3: CASSPRDYITDTQYF. The CDR3 coding sequence is TGTGCCAGCAGCCCCCGGGACTATATCACAGATACGCAGTATTTT.

The CDR3 protein is CASSPSGPDPVRYF. The CDR3 coding sequence is TGTGCCAGCTCCCCCAGCGGGCCCGACCCAGTCAGGTACTTC. This rearrangement joins TRBV3-1 (or the pseudogene TRBV3-2) to TRBJ2-7; weak D call: TRBD2 (6 bases). Per the germline V gene, CDR1 is LGHDT and CDR2 is YNNKEL (reference sequence). Deletions cut 8 bases from V and 12 bases from J, with 26 bases between. The CDR3 length is 14 residues.

This clone came up once. This chain uses TRBV9 with TRBJ1-1; TRBD1 matches 8 bases. V lost 0 bases to trimming and J lost 5 bases; unmatched junction nucleotides: 9. The V gene's germline CDR1 is SGDLS and CDR2 YYNGEE. The CDR3 is 16 residues long. The CDR3 loop is CASSVAGQGSFTEAFF. DNA of the CDR3: TGTGCCAGCAGCGTAGCAGGACAGGGAAGTTTTACTGAAGCTTTCTTT.

The chain recombines TRBV11-3 with TRBJ2-5; 15 nucleotides align to TRBD2. This CDR3 has 16 amino acids. V lost 3 bases, J lost 4 bases, and 3 bases stayed unmatched. Germline V gene lookup returns CDR1 SGHNT and CDR2 YENEEA. The CDR3 sequence is CASSFWTSGRGETQYF. The CDR3 DNA reads TGTGCCAGCAGCTTCTGGACTAGCGGGAGGGGAGAGACCCAGTACTTC. Full variable domain (missing parts from reference TRBV11-3 and TRBJ2-5): EAGVVQSPRYKIIEKKQPVAFWCNPISGHNTLYWYLQNLGQGPELLIRYENEEAVDDSQLPKDRFSAERLKGVDSTLKIQPAELGDSAVYLCASSFWTSGRGETQYFGPGTRLLVL.

The chain is built from TRBV30 and TRBJ2-7; tentative D call: TRBD2 (6 bases). CDR3 length: 16 residues. V lost 0 bases to trimming and J lost 6 bases, with 21 bases between them. Germline assignment: CDR1 GTSNPN and CDR2 SVGIG (reference sequence). CDR3 in DNA: TGTGCCTGGAGTGTTACCCAGCGAGGGGACTCCGGCGAGCAGTACTTC. This encodes CAWSVTQRGDSGEQYF.

The chain uses TRBV19 and TRBJ1-2, with 9 bases that match TRBD1. CDR3 length equals 15 residues. J was trimmed by 1 base and V by 5 bases; bases with no gene match: 5. Per germline, CDR1 LNHDA and CDR2 SQIVND (reference sequence). CDR3 sequence (DNA): TGTGCCAGTAGTTTGACAGGGGGAGGTAACTATGGCTACACCTTC. Translation gives CASSLTGGGNYGYTF.

The genes are TRBV5-4 and TRBJ2-4; possibly TRBD2 for D (5 bases). The V and J ends lost 4 bases and 5 bases respectively, with 22 bases between them. There are 17 residues in the CDR3. Germline V gene data show CDR1 as SGHNT and CDR2 as YYREEE (reference sequence). The CDR3 DNA reads TGTGCCAGCAGCCCCGAACTGGGATTGGGAGACCAAAACATTCAGTACTTC. Translating gives CASSPELGLGDQNIQYF.

V and J are TRBV2 and TRBJ1-1; 8 bases are a match to TRBD1. The germline V gene encodes CDR1 SNHLY and CDR2 FYNNEI. This CDR3 comprises 14 residues. J lost 4 bases, V lost 6 bases, and 7 bases had no gene match. CDR3 in DNA: TGTGCCAGCAGGCTGCAGGGGGCGGGCACTGAAGCTTTCTTT. Translation: CASRLQGAGTEAFF. The full variable domain, rest sourced from reference TRBV2 and TRBJ1-1, is EPEVTQTPSHQVTQMGQEVILRCVPISNHLYFYWYRQILGQKVEFLVSFYNNEISEKSEIFDDQFSVERPDGSNFTLKIRSTKLEDSAMYFCASRLQGAGTEAFFGQGTRLTVV.

This chain joins TRBV3-1 (or the pseudogene TRBV3-2) and TRBJ2-2; 7 bases align to TRBD2. In germline, CDR1 is LGHDT, CDR2 YNNKEL (reference sequence). This CDR3 is 16 amino acids long. V lost 6 bases to trimming and J lost 4 bases; unmatched junction nucleotides: 11. The CDR3 nucleotides read TGTGCCAGCAGTCCTCGGGAAGCGGGGAGCACCGGGGAGCTGTTTTTT. It is translated as CASSPREAGSTGELFF.

The chain couples TRBV4-1 to TRBJ2-7; the match to TRBD2 covers 9 bases. CDR1 is MGHRA, CDR2 YSYEKL, per germline. The CDR3 has 16 residues. J gave up 6 bases and V 0 bases, and 9 bases lay outside the gene matches. The CDR3: CASSQDGAGGDLEQYF. The DNA of the CDR3 is TGCGCCAGCAGCCAAGACGGAGCGGGGGGAGACCTCGAGCAGTACTTC.

The chain links TRBV5-5 to TRBJ2-2, with 9 positions matching TRBD1. This CDR3 contains 16 residues. Germline CDR1 SGHKS, CDR2 YYEKEE (reference sequence). The ends lost 0 bases at V and 3 bases at J; junction bases unmatched: 3. As DNA, the CDR3 is TGTGCCAGCAGCTTGGTGGGACAGGGTTACACCGGGGAGCTGTTTTTT. Translating gives CASSLVGQGYTGELFF.

The CDR3 DNA follows: TGTGCCAGCAGCCCGGGACTCGTTAACTATGAGCAGTTCTTC. This codes for CASSPGLVNYEQFF. The chain is built from TRBV7-2 and TRBJ2-1, with D maybe TRBD2 (6 bases). Germline CDR1 SGHTA, CDR2 FQGNSA. The CDR3 contains 14 residues. Trimming took off 5 bases at V and 8 bases at J, with 16 bases between the two ends.

The V gene is TRBV10-3, the J gene TRBJ2-1; 14 nucleotides match TRBD2. CDR1 is ENHRY and CDR2 is SYGVKD in the germline V gene. The CDR3 is 16 residues long. Trimming cost V 6 bases and J 5 bases; bases outside gene matches: 6. DNA of the CDR3: TGTGCCATCAGAGGACTAGCGGGGGGCCTAAACAATGAGCAGTTCTTC. It translates to CAIRGLAGGLNNEQFF.

This clone has a single count. This rearrangement joins TRBV9 to TRBJ2-3; 9 nucleotides align to TRBD2. Germline lookup yields CDR1 SGDLS and CDR2 YYNGEE. This CDR3 region has 15 residues. Trimming cost V 2 bases and J 6 bases; bases outside gene matches: 7. The CDR3 protein is CASSVRGGAFDTQYF. The CDR3 bases are TGTGCCAGCAGCGTCCGCGGGGGGGCATTTGATACGCAGTATTTT.

Note on this clone: The same CDR3 can be traced to other DNA sequences in this sample. The chain joins TRBV5-1 to TRBJ2-7; unclear D gene. Germline V gives CDR1 SGHRS, CDR2 YFSETQ. There are 11 residues in the CDR3. V lost 5 bases and J lost 3, with 6 bases in between. The DNA of the CDR3 is TGCGCCAGCAGTTTTAACTACGAGCAGTACTTC. It codes for CASSFNYEQYF.

V usage is TRBV3-1 (or the pseudogene TRBV3-2) and J usage is TRBJ1-1; 7 nucleotides agree with TRBD1. CDR1 and CDR2 (germline): LGHDT, YNNKEL (reference sequence). This CDR3 has 20 residues. V lost 0 bases to trimming and J lost 1 base; unmatched junction nucleotides: 17. CDR3 nucleotide sequence: TGTGCCAGCAGCCAAGATCAGGTAAGGGGGACAGCCCATCCGAACACTGAAGCTTTCTTT. This encodes CASSQDQVRGTAHPNTEAFF.

V is TRBV19 and J is TRBJ2-7, with 7 bases matching TRBD1. Germline CDR1 LNHDA, CDR2 SQIVND (reference sequence). This CDR3 has 15 residues. V dropped 4 bases and J dropped 3; count of bases not matched to a gene: 9. CDR3 amino acids: CASSNIRQGFYEQYF. The CDR3 nucleotides are TGTGCCAGTAGTAATATTCGACAGGGTTTCTACGAGCAGTACTTC.

J is TRBJ2-7 and V is TRBV4-2, with 7 bases identical to TRBD2. Looked up from germline, CDR1 is LGHNA and CDR2 is YNFKEQ. V lost 4 bases and J lost 0; bases outside the gene matches: 9. CDR3 length: 16 residues. In DNA form, the CDR3 reads TGTGCCAGCAGCCTCTTGGGAAGCGGGAACTCCTACGAGCAGTACTTC. This codes for CASSLLGSGNSYEQYF.

The chain employs TRBV4-2 and TRBJ1-2; the D is unclear. Germline values: CDR1 LGHNA, CDR2 YNFKEQ. The CDR3 length is 12 residues. The ends were cut back, 0 bases at V and 6 bases at J, with 5 bases in the middle. The CDR3 here is CASSQDRNGYTF. CDR3 coding DNA: TGTGCCAGCAGCCAAGACAGGAATGGCTACACCTTC.

The chain couples TRBV5-4 to TRBJ1-2, with 7 nucleotides matching TRBD1. The trim removed 2 bases at V and 7 bases at J, leaving 11 bases unmatched. CDR3 size: 15 residues. CDR1 is SGHNT, CDR2 YYREEE, per germline (reference sequence). CDR3 in amino acids: CASSFRDRISTGYTF. CDR3 DNA: TGTGCCAGCAGCTTCCGGGACAGAATTTCTACTGGCTACACCTTC.

The chain joins TRBV19 to TRBJ2-1; tentative D call: TRBD2 (6 bases). The CDR3 spans 15 residues. Per the germline V gene, CDR1 is LNHDA and CDR2 is SQIVND (reference sequence). V was pared by 3 bases and J by 0 bases, with 9 bases between. CDR3 nucleotide sequence: TGTGCCAGTAGTATGATCGGGAGCTCCTACAATGAGCAGTTCTTC. This translates into CASSMIGSSYNEQFF.

The rearrangement links TRBV29-1 to TRBJ1-1, with D possibly TRBD1 on 5 matching bases. The CDR3 has 12 residues. Germline CDR1 is SQVTM and CDR2 is ANQGSEA. V lost 7 bases and J lost 1, with 10 bases in between. CDR3 DNA: TGCAGCGCTCTCAGGGAGAACACTGAAGCTTTCTTT. As protein: CSALRENTEAFF.

The DNA for the CDR3 is TGTGCCAGCAGCTGGACAGACTCCTATGGCTACACCTTC. Protein sequence: CASSWTDSYGYTF. The genes are TRBV7-9 and TRBJ1-2, with a weak D call TRBD1 (6 bases). V lost 4 bases and J 4 bases, leaving 10 bases between the germline ends. From germline, CDR1 is SEHNR and CDR2 FQNEAQ (reference sequence). The CDR3 has 13 amino acids.

The rearrangement joins TRBV7-2 to TRBJ1-1; 9 bases fit TRBD1. Germline lookup yields CDR1 SGHTA and CDR2 FQGNSA. The CDR3 has 15 residues. The V gene end was trimmed by 1 base and the J gene end by 5 bases; junction bases not matched to a gene: 5. CDR3 DNA sequence: TGTGCCAGCAGCTTAGGGGGACAGGGTGGAACTGAAGCTTTCTTT. Translating gives CASSLGGQGGTEAFF.